This T cell receptor beta chain was identified during a study of T cell changes during pregnancy in multiple sclerosis. Assay used: immunoSEQ multiplex PCR; TCRdb lists only in-frame clones, some missing. The sample records under 50,000 clones, 90% being singletons. The CDR3 is made up of 15 amino acids. The V end lost 3 bases, the J end lost 4 bases, and 15 bases lay between the germline ends. From germline, CDR1 is MDHEN and CDR2 SYDVKM. Here the sequenced sample was peripheral blood, taken in the first trimester of pregnancy. The clonotype was recovered from a female donor in good health, enrolled as a control in a pregnancy study. The rearrangement uses TRBV28 and TRBJ1-2; a weak D match, TRBD1 (5 bases). The CDR3: CASSFGGGEAYGYTF. CDR3 DNA: TGTGCCAGCAGTTTCGGCGGGGGGGAGGCCTATGGCTACACCTTC.